This is a list of T cell receptor beta chains from one sample in a study of shared clonotypes between healthy human individuals. Method: immunoSEQ multiplex PCR; TCRdb's copy keeps in-frame clones and lacks some. The sample carries 950,000 to 1,200,000 clones, about 72% recorded once. The sequenced sample was memory CD4+ T cells from PBMCs. Receptor source: a man aged 18 to 35 in good health. Some clones in this sample may be carry-over from other donors' samples. Both conserved end residues are part of each CDR3. A D gene is named only where the DNA matches it firmly. The listing skips clone size in some rows; elsewhere it reads once, few, many or a size class.

V	length	D	size	J	CDR3	DNA
TRBV6-1	16	.	.	TRBJ2-1	CASSVQGGQTYNEQFF	TGTGCCAGCAGTGTTCAGGGCGGCCAAACATACAATGAGCAGTTCTTC
TRBV6-5	15	.	.	TRBJ1-3	CASSISGLSGNTIYF	TGTGCCAGCAGCATTAGTGGCCTCTCTGGAAACACCATATATTTT
TRBV5-4	13	.	.	TRBJ1-5	CASSLDRDQPQHF	TGTGCCAGCAGCTTGGACAGAGATCAGCCCCAGCATTTT
TRBV19	14	TRBD1	.	TRBJ2-7	CASSSTGISYEQYF	TGTGCCAGTAGTTCGACAGGGATCTCCTACGAGCAGTACTTC
TRBV7-8	15	TRBD1	.	TRBJ2-7	CASSLGGTGWYEQYF	TGTGCCAGCAGCTTAGGGGGGACAGGATGGTACGAGCAGTACTTC
TRBV30	14	.	few	TRBJ1-6	CAWTPGARGSPLHF	TGTGCCTGGACCCCAGGGGCAAGGGGTTCACCCCTCCACTTT
TRBV6-5	15	.	.	TRBJ1-4	CASSYSPLTNEKLFF	TGTGCCAGCAGTTACTCGCCCTTAACTAATGAAAAACTGTTTTTT
TRBV2	13	.	few	TRBJ1-2	CASKGQGYYGYTF	TGTGCCAGCAAGGGTCAGGGGTACTATGGCTACACCTTC
TRBV5-1	11	.	.	TRBJ2-3	CASTGADTQYF	TGCGCCAGCACCGGGGCAGATACGCAGTATTTT
TRBV11-2	12	.	.	TRBJ1-3	CASSSAGNTIYF	TGTGCCAGCAGCTCGGCTGGAAACACCATATATTTT
TRBV5-4	12	.	.	TRBJ2-1	CASSGDTLEQFF	TGTGCCAGCAGCGGGGACACGCTTGAGCAGTTCTTC
TRBV25-1	14	.	.	TRBJ2-3	CASSELASWDTQYF	TGTGCCAGCAGTGAATTGGCTAGTTGGGATACGCAGTATTTT
TRBV2	14	.	.	TRBJ1-2	CASIGQPTNYGYTF	TGTGCCAGCATAGGACAGCCGACTAACTATGGCTACACCTTC
TRBV6-1	14	.	.	TRBJ1-1	CASSIGTLNTEAFF	TGTGCCAGCAGTATAGGGACACTGAACACTGAAGCTTTCTTT
TRBV2	13	TRBD1	.	TRBJ2-1	CASSVYRGDEQFF	TGTGCCAGCAGTGTGTACAGGGGGGATGAGCAGTTCTTC
TRBV4-3	18	TRBD2	.	TRBJ2-3	CASSQGLAGGPWDDTQYF	TGCGCCAGCAGCCAGGGGCTAGCGGGAGGGCCTTGGGATGATACGCAGTATTTT
TRBV29-1	14	.	.	TRBJ2-3	CSVEGAFRTDTQYF	TGCAGCGTTGAAGGGGCGTTCCGCACAGATACGCAGTATTTT
TRBV6-6	14	.	.	TRBJ1-1	CASSYPSRGTEAFF	TGTGCCAGCAGTTACCCGTCCAGGGGTACTGAAGCTTTCTTT
TRBV11-2	13	TRBD2	.	TRBJ2-7	CASSSREEGEQYF	TGTGCCAGCAGTTCTCGGGAGGAGGGCGAGCAGTACTTC
TRBV5-6	15	TRBD2	.	TRBJ2-5	CASSSLKAGEETQYF	TGTGCCAGCAGCTCGCTTAAGGCGGGAGAAGAGACCCAGTACTTC
TRBV5-1	15	.	.	TRBJ2-7	CASSLGTALTYEQYF	TGCGCCAGCAGCTTGGGGACCGCCCTCACCTACGAGCAGTACTTC
TRBV15	16	.	.	TRBJ1-3	CATSRDTLASGNTIYF	TGTGCCACCAGCAGAGATACGCTTGCCTCTGGAAACACCATATATTTT
TRBV19	13	TRBD1	.	TRBJ1-1	CASLSWDSTEAFF	TGTGCCAGTCTCTCATGGGACAGCACTGAAGCTTTCTTT
TRBV5-5	14	.	.	TRBJ1-2	CASSFTSGGPGYTF	TGTGCCAGCAGCTTTACTTCCGGAGGGCCGGGCTACACCTTC
TRBV27	13	.	.	TRBJ2-7	CASSSQNAYEQYF	TGTGCCAGCAGTTCACAGAATGCCTACGAGCAGTACTTC
TRBV7-9	15	.	many	TRBJ2-5	CASSPRPRSSETQYF	TGTGCCAGCAGCCCCAGACCCCGGAGCAGCGAGACCCAGTACTTC
TRBV15	14	.	.	TRBJ2-4	CATSRLVSKNIQYF	TGTGCCACCAGCAGACTAGTATCGAAAAACATTCAGTACTTC
TRBV6-5	15	.	few	TRBJ1-4	CASSYLSAGNEKLFF	TGTGCCAGCAGTTACCTGAGCGCGGGTAATGAAAAACTGTTTTTT
TRBV12-5	16	.	.	TRBJ2-7	CASGLVRTEAAYEQYF	TGTGCTAGTGGTTTGGTACGGACGGAGGCGGCCTACGAGCAGTACTTC
TRBV6-1	18	.	few	TRBJ1-5	CASSEFPREGVGNQPQHF	TGTGCCAGCAGTGAGTTCCCCCGGGAGGGCGTGGGCAATCAGCCCCAGCATTTT
TRBV2	13	TRBD2	.	TRBJ2-1	CASRVAGGQGGFF	TGTGCCAGCAGAGTAGCGGGAGGGCAGGGGGGGTTCTTC
TRBV7-2	15	.	.	TRBJ1-3	CASSLAGATGNTIYF	TGTGCCAGCAGCTTAGCGGGGGCCACTGGGAACACCATATATTTT
TRBV27	14	.	.	TRBJ2-3	CASSNRWGEDTQYF	TGTGCCAGCAGCAACCGCTGGGGAGAGGATACGCAGTATTTT
TRBV19	13	.	.	TRBJ1-2	CASSITEGAGYTF	TGTGCCAGTAGTATAACGGAGGGAGCTGGCTACACCTTC
TRBV5-4	16	.	.	TRBJ1-4	CASSPGGTDWNEKLFF	TGTGCCAGCAGCCCAGGAGGCACGGACTGGAATGAAAAACTGTTTTTT
TRBV5-1	18	.	.	TRBJ2-1	CASSSVGRDRISYNEQFF	TGCGCCAGCAGCTCCGTTGGGCGGGACCGAATCTCCTACAATGAGCAGTTCTTC
TRBV28	15	.	.	TRBJ1-2	CASTNGPGLLYGYTF	TGTGCCAGCACCAACGGGCCAGGCTTGCTCTATGGCTACACCTTC
TRBV12-5	11	.	.	TRBJ2-5	CASGPQETQYF	TGTGCTAGTGGCCCCCAGGAGACCCAGTACTTC
TRBV19	14	.	.	TRBJ1-1	CASSPGRLNTEAFF	TGTGCCAGTAGCCCCGGTCGCTTGAACACTGAAGCTTTCTTT
TRBV5-4	15	TRBD2	.	TRBJ2-5	CASSTTSGPKETQYF	TGTGCCAGCAGCACCACTAGCGGGCCTAAAGAGACCCAGTACTTC
TRBV19	17	.	.	TRBJ2-6	CASSDGPAGFGANVLTF	TGTGCCAGTAGTGATGGGCCCGCCGGGTTTGGGGCCAACGTCCTGACTTTC
TRBV6-1	14	.	.	TRBJ2-1	CASTPGLAEDEQFF	TGTGCCAGCACCCCGGGACTCGCGGAGGATGAGCAGTTCTTC
TRBV29-1	14	.	.	TRBJ1-4	CSVEGAGINEKLFF	TGCAGCGTTGAAGGGGCAGGGATCAATGAAAAACTGTTTTTT
TRBV6-1	13	.	.	TRBJ2-3	CASSERHSDTQYF	TGTGCCAGCAGTGAAAGGCACTCGGATACGCAGTATTTT
TRBV27	14	.	.	TRBJ1-1	CASRWRGPNTEAFF	TGTGCCAGCAGGTGGCGGGGCCCGAACACTGAAGCTTTCTTT
TRBV5-8	13	.	.	TRBJ1-2	CASSFYQDSGYTF	TGTGCCAGCAGCTTTTATCAAGACTCTGGCTACACCTTC
TRBV18	12	.	.	TRBJ2-5	CASSPARETQYF	TGTGCCAGCTCACCTGCAAGGGAGACCCAGTACTTC
TRBV7-8	15	TRBD1	few	TRBJ1-2	CASSSLGQGHYGYTF	TGTGCCAGCAGCTCCCTAGGACAGGGGCACTATGGCTACACCTTC
TRBV5-1	15	TRBD1	.	TRBJ1-1	CASSPDRQGYTEAFF	TGCGCCAGCAGCCCAGACCGACAGGGCTATACTGAAGCTTTCTTT
TRBV5-1	16	TRBD2	once	TRBJ2-3	CASSETSGSHIDTQYF	TGCGCCAGCAGCGAGACTAGCGGGAGTCACATAGATACGCAGTATTTT
TRBV5-1	14	.	few	TRBJ1-1	CASSLAQLNTEAFF	TGCGCCAGCAGCTTGGCACAGTTGAACACTGAAGCTTTCTTT
TRBV7-2	14	TRBD2	.	TRBJ2-1	CASSLGTSGNEQFF	TGTGCCAGCAGCCTCGGGACTAGCGGTAATGAGCAGTTCTTC